The rows below give T cell receptor beta chains drawn from one sample of a study of post-analysis software for immune sequencing data. TCRdb redid the calling of the PCR reads with MiXCR, one entry per CDR3 protein. The table lists 750,000 to 950,000 distinct CDR3 sequences, approximately 57% of them singletons, with about 4.5% in the top ten. Source material: blood. The receptors shown here come from a girl aged 5 to 17 with multiple sclerosis. Each CDR3 is given with its conserved first and last residue. A D gene is named only where the DNA matches it firmly. Where a row states a size, it is once, few, many or the class of an expanded clone; other rows omit it.

>.|TRBJ2-3|TRBV20-1|TRBD1
CSAPHVNRGASTDTQYF
TGCAGTGCCCCACACGTTAACAGGGGGGCTAGCACAGATACGCAGTATTTT
>.|TRBJ2-5|TRBV20-1|TRBD2
CSARMGRGGLETQYF
TGCAGTGCTAGAATGGGGCGGGGGGGCCTTGAGACCCAGTACTTC
>.|TRBJ1-5|TRBV29-1|.
CSVLREGGQPQHF
TGCAGCGTTCTTCGGGAAGGCGGTCAGCCCCAGCATTTT
>.|TRBJ2-1|TRBV7-2|.
CASSLERKVQFF
TGTGCCAGCAGCTTAGAGAGGAAGGTGCAGTTCTTC
>.|TRBJ1-3|TRBV15|.
CATSRVGNSGNTIYF
TGTGCCACCAGCAGAGTGGGCAACTCTGGAAACACCATATATTTT
>.|TRBJ2-3|TRBV4-1|.
CASSQVSRWGRGSTDTQYF
TGCGCCAGCAGCCAAGTGTCCCGTTGGGGGCGGGGGAGCACAGATACGCAGTATTTT
>few|TRBJ2-5|TRBV7-2|.
CASSLPPAGGTQYF
TGTGCCAGCAGCCTCCCCCCCGCGGGCGGGACCCAGTACTTC
>.|TRBJ2-1|TRBV3-1|.
CASSHYGGSTYYNEQFF
TGTGCCAGCAGCCACTACGGAGGTTCGACTTACTACAATGAGCAGTTCTTC
>.|TRBJ2-1|TRBV14|.
CASSARPGRPGEQFF
TGTGCCAGCAGCGCGCGGCCCGGTCGTCCTGGGGAGCAGTTCTTC
>few|TRBJ2-5|TRBV7-2|.
CASSLLDSAGTQYF
TGTGCCAGCAGCTTATTAGACAGCGCGGGGACCCAGTACTTC
>.|TRBJ2-3|TRBV10-3|TRBD1
CAISESRTGHTDTQYF
TGTGCCATCAGTGAGTCGAGGACAGGGCACACAGATACGCAGTATTTT
>.|TRBJ2-7|TRBV12-3/TRBV12-4|.
CASSLAAGPAYEQYF
TGTGCCAGCAGTTTGGCCGCCGGACCCGCCTACGAGCAGTACTTC
>.|TRBJ2-5|TRBV10-3|TRBD1
CASTGTGEETQYF
TGTGCCAGTACCGGGACAGGGGAAGAGACCCAGTACTTC
>.|TRBJ2-3|TRBV5-1|.
CASSLRWGLSTDTQYF
TGCGCCAGCAGCTTACGTTGGGGACTTAGCACAGATACGCAGTATTTT
>.|TRBJ2-7|TRBV7-2|TRBD2
CASSSLAGRDYEQYF
TGTGCCAGCAGCTCACTAGCGGGGAGGGATTACGAGCAGTACTTC
>.|TRBJ2-3|TRBV6-2/TRBV6-3|.
CASSYPLGRTQYF
TGTGCCAGCAGTTACCCTCTGGGGCGTACGCAGTATTTT
>few|TRBJ2-5|TRBV29-1|.
CSIFFFQETQYF
TGCAGCATCTTTTTCTTCCAAGAGACCCAGTACTTC
>.|TRBJ1-2|TRBV5-1|.
CASSFGQPGDYGYTF
TGCGCCAGCAGCTTTGGACAGCCCGGGGACTATGGCTACACCTTC
>few|TRBJ2-7|TRBV13|TRBD1
CASSVRQGVVEQYF
TGTGCCAGCAGCGTCAGACAGGGGGTCGTCGAGCAGTACTTC
>.|TRBJ2-1|TRBV20-1|.
CSATAYEQFF
TGCAGTGCTACGGCCTATGAGCAGTTCTTC
>.|TRBJ1-2|TRBV6-6|.
CASSYQQGDYGYTF
TGTGCCAGCAGTTACCAACAGGGTGACTATGGCTACACCTTC
>once|TRBJ2-4|TRBV4-1|.
CASSRQLPGFVENIQYF
TGCGCCAGCAGCCGACAGCTACCGGGGTTTGTGGAAAACATTCAGTACTTC
>few|TRBJ1-2|TRBV7-2|TRBD1
CASSSRTGGAYGYTF
TGTGCCAGCAGCTCTCGGACAGGGGGCGCGTATGGCTACACCTTC
>once|TRBJ1-4|TRBV5-6|TRBD1
CASSRTGFNEKLFF
TGTGCCAGCAGCCGGACAGGCTTCAATGAAAAACTGTTTTTT
>.|TRBJ1-1|TRBV20-1|.
CSASWGDSGAEAFF
TGCAGTGCTAGTTGGGGGGACTCGGGCGCTGAAGCTTTCTTT
>.|TRBJ2-1|TRBV12-3/TRBV12-4|TRBD2
CASSQRAGLGLNEQFF
TGTGCCAGCAGCCAAAGGGCGGGACTAGGGTTGAATGAGCAGTTCTTC
>.|TRBJ2-7|TRBV7-8|TRBD2
CASSLTAGGRKVSYEQYF
TGTGCCAGCAGCTTAACAGCGGGAGGGCGAAAGGTTTCCTACGAGCAGTACTTC
>few|TRBJ1-6|TRBV5-1|.
CASSIGTNNSPLHF
TGCGCCAGCAGCATCGGGACTAATAATTCACCCCTCCACTTT
>few|TRBJ2-7|TRBV20-1|TRBD1
CSATRQGAFDEQYF
TGCAGTGCTACTCGACAGGGGGCTTTCGACGAGCAGTACTTC
>few|TRBJ2-7|TRBV20-1|.
CSAILTYEQYF
TGCAGTGCTATCCTTACCTACGAGCAGTACTTC
>.|TRBJ2-1|TRBV5-1|TRBD1
CASSPQGVSYNEQFF
TGCGCCAGCAGCCCGCAGGGGGTCTCCTACAATGAGCAGTTCTTC
>.|TRBJ2-7|TRBV7-2|.
CASSQEVRANSYEQYF
TGTGCCAGCAGCCAAGAAGTTCGGGCAAACTCCTACGAGCAGTACTTC
>few|TRBJ2-7|TRBV25-1|.
CASMGSGGSYEQYF
TGTGCCAGCATGGGTTCGGGCGGCTCCTACGAGCAGTACTTC
>.|TRBJ2-3|TRBV7-6|.
CASSPRGRAGTDTQYF
TGTGCCAGCAGCCCCCGAGGGCGGGCCGGCACAGATACGCAGTATTTT
>.|TRBJ2-2|TRBV29-1|.
CSVGRGTGELFF
TGCAGCGTTGGCCGGGGCACCGGGGAGCTGTTTTTT
>.|TRBJ2-5|TRBV12-3/TRBV12-4|.
CASSLDWGTQYF
TGTGCCAGCAGTTTAGATTGGGGGACCCAGTACTTC
>few|TRBJ2-5|TRBV12-3/TRBV12-4|TRBD1
CANSLNGRGLRETQYF
TGTGCCAACAGTTTAAACGGCAGGGGGCTGAGAGAGACCCAGTACTTC
>few|TRBJ2-7|TRBV5-1|TRBD1
CASSIKRDSTYEQYF
TGCGCCAGCAGCATTAAAAGGGACAGCACCTACGAGCAGTACTTC
>.|TRBJ2-7|TRBV19|.
CASSIGRAYEQYF
TGTGCCAGTAGTATCGGCCGAGCCTACGAGCAGTACTTC
>few|TRBJ2-1|TRBV7-6|.
CASSLAWVNEQFF
TGTGCCAGCAGCTTAGCGTGGGTCAATGAGCAGTTCTTC